Following are 2 T cell receptor beta chains from one sample sequenced in a study of T-cell memory formation after mild COVID-19. TCRdb called the 5' RACE reads again in MiXCR, with one record for every CDR3 protein. The sample includes roughly 220,000 distinct CDR3 sequences, 7.5% to 10% of them seen just once. The specimen sequenced was PBMCs or a T cell subset sorted from them (not recorded which). The receptors were sampled from a young man who had mild COVID-19 (a few samples of this study predate the infection). Cell type and time point are not known.

Only a few counts were recorded for this clonotype. This chain joins TRBV5-1 and TRBJ2-7; D not resolved. The ends were cut back, 3 bases at V and 0 bases at J, with 7 bases in the middle. Germline V gives CDR1 SGHRS, CDR2 YFSETQ. The CDR3 runs 13 residues. Here the CDR3 reads CASSSLSSYEQYF. The CDR3 nucleotides read TGCGCCAGCAGCTCACTGAGCTCCTACGAGCAGTACTTC.

This sequence joins TRBV10-1 and TRBJ1-4, with 11 positions matching TRBD1. Per the germline V gene, CDR1 is WNHNN and CDR2 is SYGVQD (reference sequence). This CDR3 spans 16 amino acids. V shed 6 bases and J 5 bases; nucleotides not matched to a gene: 8. The CDR3 nucleotides are TGCGCCAGCAGCCCCGCCGGGACAGGGGGGAATGAAAAACTGTTTTTT. The encoded protein is CASSPAGTGGNEKLFF.